Each of the 25 T cell receptor beta chains below was sequenced from the same sample in a study of blood T cell repertoires in COVID-19. Using immunoSEQ multiplex PCR, the repertoire was profiled, and TCRdb retains in-frame clones only, with some absent. The table records 200,000 or so clones, roughly four fifths of them present only once. What was sequenced was peripheral blood. The origin of the receptors is a woman aged 40-49 years with acute or convalescent COVID-19.

V is TRBV6-6 and J is TRBJ2-7; D remains unclear. Between the trimmed V and J ends, which lost 6 bases and 5 bases, there was a span of 8 bases. CDR3 length equals 11 residues. Germline values: CDR1 MNHNY, CDR2 SVGAGI (reference sequence). The CDR3 nucleotides are TGTGCCAGCAGCCCCGGAGACGAGCAGTACTTC. This sequence encodes CASSPGDEQYF.

The J gene is TRBJ2-7, the V gene TRBV28; the D gene is possibly TRBD1 (6 bases). The CDR3 runs 13 residues. CDR1 is MDHEN and CDR2 is SYDVKM in the germline V gene. V gave up 7 bases and J gave up 3 bases, with 13 bases separating them. CDR3 sequence: CASTTGTLYEQYF. CDR3 sequence (DNA): TGTGCCAGCACCACGGGGACACTCTACGAGCAGTACTTC. Complete variable domain (other parts from reference TRBV28 and TRBJ2-7): DVKVTQSSRYLVKRTGEKVFLECVQDMDHENMFWYRQDPGLGLRLIYFSYDVKMKEKGDIPEGYSVSREKKERFSLILESASTNQTSMYLCASTTGTLYEQYFGPGTRLTVT.

Ten or more counts support this clone. The rearrangement uses TRBV5-4 and TRBJ1-4; weak D call: TRBD1 (5 bases). The CDR3 consists of 13 residues. The germline gives CDR1 SGHNT, CDR2 YYREEE (reference sequence). Trimming removed 0 bases at V and 11 bases at J, with 11 bases between. This chain's CDR3 is CASSLGVGGKLFF. CDR3 DNA sequence: TGTGCCAGCAGCTTGGGGGTTGGGGGGAAACTGTTTTTT. The full variable domain, in which reference TRBV5-4 and TRBJ1-4 provide the parts outside the CDR3, is ETGVTQSPTHLIKTRGQQVTLRCSSQSGHNTVSWYQQALGQGPQFIFQYYREEENGRGNFPPRFSGLQFPNYSSELNVNALELDDSALYLCASSLGVGGKLFFGSGTQLSVL.

CDR3 in DNA: TGCGCCAGCAGCCAACTGGGACAGACGAACACCGGGGAGCTGTTTTTT. The encoded protein is CASSQLGQTNTGELFF. This chain uses TRBV4-1 with TRBJ2-2; 7 nucleotides line up with TRBD1. CDR1 and CDR2 from the germline V gene are MGHRA and YSYEKL. This CDR3 contains 16 residues. Trimming removed 2 bases from V and 0 bases from J; junction bases left unmatched: 3.

The chain joins TRBV19 to TRBJ2-5, with a possible D match to TRBD2 (7 bases). This CDR3 region has 16 residues. Deletions cut 6 bases from V and 1 base from J, with 18 bases between. Germline V lookup: CDR1 LNHDA, CDR2 SQIVND (reference sequence). The CDR3 spells CASSSHLAGAQETQYF. CDR3 bases: TGTGCCAGTAGCTCCCACCTGGCGGGGGCCCAAGAGACCCAGTACTTC.

The V gene is TRBV16, the J gene TRBJ1-2; 7 bases are shared with TRBD1. This CDR3 has 16 amino acids. J was trimmed by 1 base and V by 0 bases; bases with no gene match: 5. Germline CDR1 reads KGHSY; CDR2 reads FQNENV. CDR3 loop: CASSQSVTGNNYGYTF. In DNA form, the CDR3 reads TGTGCCAGCAGCCAATCAGTGACAGGGAATAACTATGGCTACACCTTC.

The genes are TRBV11-2 and TRBJ2-7; weak D call: TRBD2 (7 bases). Trimming pared 3 bases from V and 6 bases from J, leaving 18 bases between. The V gene's germline CDR1 is SGHAT and CDR2 FQNNGV. The CDR3 spans 15 residues. In DNA, the CDR3 is TGTGCCAGCAGCTTCATGACGACAGGCGGGGGCGAGCAGTACTTC. It yields the protein CASSFMTTGGGEQYF.

J is TRBJ2-7 and V is TRBV19, with TRBD1 matching over 12 bases. Germline assignment: CDR1 LNHDA and CDR2 SQIVND (reference sequence). The CDR3 runs to 15 residues. Unmatched junction bases numbered 4, after V lost 5 bases and J lost 2 bases. In DNA form, the CDR3 reads TGTGCCAGTAGTCGGGACAGGGGGCAACCCTACGAGCAGTACTTC. Translated, it gives CASSRDRGQPYEQYF.

This chain uses TRBV6-6 with TRBJ2-2, with a weak D call TRBD1 (5 bases). The CDR3 is 12 amino acids. The germline V gene encodes CDR1 MNHNY and CDR2 SVGAGI (reference sequence). Deletions cut 4 bases from V and 6 bases from J, with 6 bases between. This CDR3 reads CASSSTAGELFF. The CDR3 DNA is TGTGCCAGCAGTTCGACAGCCGGGGAGCTGTTTTTT.

The chain links TRBV19 to TRBJ2-1, with D tentatively TRBD2 (5 bases). The CDR3 is made up of 16 amino acids. The V end was cut by 3 bases, the J end by 0 bases, with 12 bases between. The V gene's germline CDR1 is LNHDA and CDR2 SQIVND (reference sequence). This CDR3 reads CASSMSERSSYNEQFF. The CDR3 DNA follows: TGTGCCAGTAGTATGTCTGAGCGGAGCTCCTACAATGAGCAGTTCTTC. The full variable domain, in which reference TRBV19 and TRBJ2-1 provide the parts outside the CDR3, is DGGITQSPKYLFRKEGQNVTLSCEQNLNHDAMYWYRQDPGQGLRLIYYSQIVNDFQKGDIAEGYSVSREKKESFPLTVTSAQKNPTAFYLCASSMSERSSYNEQFFGPGTRLTVL.

The V call is TRBV5-4, the J call TRBJ2-7, with a tentative D call TRBD1 (7 bases). In germline, CDR1 is SGHNT, CDR2 YYREEE (reference sequence). V was shortened by 2 bases and J by 1 base, with 10 bases between the two germline ends. The CDR3 loop spans 14 amino acids. The CDR3 protein is CASSFQGGSYEQYF. Here the CDR3 DNA reads TGTGCCAGCAGCTTTCAGGGGGGATCCTACGAGCAGTACTTC.

The sample holds a few counts of this clone. The chain is built from TRBV7-6 and TRBJ1-1; maybe TRBD1 (6 bases). This CDR3 has 15 amino acids. Trimming took 4 bases from V and 1 from J, leaving 13 bases between them. The germline V gene has CDR1 SGHVS and CDR2 FNYEAQ. The CDR3 region is CASSYKMTGNTEAFF. As DNA, the CDR3 is TGTGCCAGCAGCTATAAGATGACAGGGAACACTGAAGCTTTCTTT. Based on the CDR3 plus reference TRBV7-6 and TRBJ1-1, the full variable domain is GAGVSQSPRYKVTKRGQDVALRCDPISGHVSLYWYRQALGQGPEFLTYFNYEAQQDKSGLPNDRFSAERPEGSISTLTIQRTEQRDSAMYRCASSYKMTGNTEAFFGQGTRLTVV.

V gene TRBV6-5 combines with J gene TRBJ1-1; D is possibly TRBD1 (6 bases). The germline V and J ends were trimmed by 11 bases and 11 bases, with 21 bases remaining between them. The germline gives CDR1 MNHEY, CDR2 SVGAGI. The CDR3 has 12 amino acids. This CDR3 reads CAVVGQGRGAFF. Written as DNA, the CDR3 is TGTGCCGTAGTCGGGCAGGGGAGAGGGGCTTTCTTT.

The chain recombines TRBV7-9 with TRBJ2-1; 7 bases map to TRBD2. The CDR3 length is 16 residues. Germline V gives CDR1 SEHNR, CDR2 FQNEAQ (reference sequence). Trimming removed 1 base from V and 9 bases from J; junction bases left unmatched: 12. CDR3 amino acids: CASSLDPGGTFGEQFF. The CDR3 region has the DNA TGTGCCAGCAGCTTAGATCCGGGGGGAACGTTCGGTGAGCAGTTCTTC.

This chain links TRBV19 with TRBJ2-7; D gene uncertain. The CDR3 has 14 residues. In germline, CDR1 is LNHDA, CDR2 SQIVND (reference sequence). V lost 3 bases to trimming and J lost 2 bases, with 11 bases between them. DNA for the CDR3: TGTGCCAGTAGTATGAGGTCACCAGCCTACGAGCAGTACTTC. This codes for CASSMRSPAYEQYF.

The V and J genes are TRBV18 and TRBJ1-2, with 7 bases identical to TRBD1. The trim removed 0 bases at V and 9 bases at J, leaving 1 base unmatched. The CDR3 is 12 amino acids. Germline V lookup: CDR1 KGHSH, CDR2 LQKENI. The CDR3, as DNA: TGTGCCAGCTCACCACCACAGGGGAGCTACACCTTC. It yields the protein CASSPPQGSYTF.

The genes are TRBV2 and TRBJ2-3; D perhaps matches TRBD1 (6 bases). Germline CDR1 is SNHLY and CDR2 is FYNNEI. Trimming took off 4 bases at V and 7 bases at J, with 12 bases between the two ends. CDR3 size: 13 residues. The CDR3 coding sequence is TGTGCCAGCAGTGTCTCCCGGGACAATACGCAGTATTTT. Translated, it gives CASSVSRDNTQYF.

The chain uses TRBV5-1 and TRBJ2-5; D unclear. The CDR3 sequence is 13 residues long. V was shortened by 1 base and J by 4 bases, with 8 bases between the two germline ends. Germline loops: CDR1 SGHRS, CDR2 YFSETQ. The CDR3 loop is CASSLMVRETQYF. CDR3 in DNA: TGCGCCAGCAGCTTGATGGTCAGAGAGACCCAGTACTTC. The full variable domain, with the rest looked up from reference TRBV5-1 and TRBJ2-5, is KAGVTQTPRYLIKTRGQQVTLSCSPISGHRSVSWYQQTPGQGLQFLFEYFSETQRNKGNFPGRFSGRQFSNSRSEMNVSTLELGDSALYLCASSLMVRETQYFGPGTRLLVL.

V gene TRBV7-9 combines with J gene TRBJ1-6; a weak D match, TRBD1 (5 bases). CDR3 size: 14 residues. V was pared by 1 base and J by 8 bases, with 9 bases between. The V gene's germline CDR1 is SEHNR and CDR2 FQNEAQ (reference sequence). This chain's CDR3 is CASSLGPGDSPLHF. CDR3 DNA: TGTGCCAGCAGCTTAGGGCCGGGGGATTCACCCCTCCACTTT.

This clone was recorded at least ten times. The chain couples TRBV4-2 to TRBJ2-3; 9 nucleotides line up with TRBD2. With V trimmed by 0 bases and J by 4 bases, 2 bases remained unmatched. The germline CDR1 and CDR2 sequences are LGHNA and YNFKEQ. This CDR3 region has 15 residues. The DNA of the CDR3 is TGTGCCAGCAGCCAAGATCGCGGGGGGGCAGATACGCAGTATTTT. Its translation: CASSQDRGGADTQYF.

This chain connects TRBV14 to TRBJ1-1, with D uncertain. Trimming left V 1 base short and J 3 bases short, with 9 bases between. The CDR3 runs to 14 residues. Germline CDR1 is SGHDN and CDR2 is FVKESK. DNA of the CDR3: TGTGCCAGCAGCCAAGTAATGTATGACACTGAAGCTTTCTTT. This gives the protein CASSQVMYDTEAFF.

The chain has TRBV30 and TRBJ1-1, with unresolved D. Germline CDR1 is GTSNPN and CDR2 is SVGIG (reference sequence). The CDR3 consists of 13 residues. V lost 4 bases and J 0 bases, leaving 9 bases between the germline ends. CDR3 sequence: CAWNGVLNTEAFF. CDR3 DNA: TGTGCCTGGAATGGAGTGCTGAACACTGAAGCTTTCTTT.

The chain carries TRBV10-3 and TRBJ1-4; D remains ambiguous. Germline loops: CDR1 ENHRY, CDR2 SYGVKD. Trimming removed 0 bases at V and 2 bases at J, with 7 bases between. This CDR3 is 15 amino acids long. The CDR3, as DNA: TGTGCCATCAGTGAGTCGTCGGGGACTAATGAAAAACTGTTTTTT. The encoded protein is CAISESSGTNEKLFF.

The chain carries TRBV5-1 and TRBJ1-2, with 9 bases lining up with TRBD1. Per the germline V gene, CDR1 is SGHRS and CDR2 is YFSETQ. V lost 2 bases and J lost 6; bases outside the gene matches: 8. The CDR3 runs to 15 residues. This CDR3 is CASSLPGQGRNGYTF. Written as DNA, the CDR3 is TGCGCCAGCAGCTTACCAGGACAGGGGAGGAATGGCTACACCTTC.

The CDR3 DNA follows: TGTGCCAGCAGCCTAGCGGGAAGGGTCGATGAGCAGTTCTTC. Translating it yields CASSLAGRVDEQFF. The chain joins TRBV28 to TRBJ2-1, with 9 bases lining up with TRBD2. V gave up 6 bases and J gave up 8 bases; unmatched junction bases: 8. The germline gives CDR1 MDHEN, CDR2 SYDVKM. CDR3 length equals 14 residues.